Below, 19 T cell receptor beta chains from the same sample are listed, as sequenced in a study of vaccination effects on CD4 cells after COVID-19. What these receptors recognize is not known. Culture proceeded for approximately 10 days, and CD4+ T cells were then isolated. Clones were sequenced by immunoSEQ multiplex PCR, and TCRdb holds only the in-frame ones, with some missing. The top ten hold 3.8% of the sample, which has some 31,000 clones, about 73% seen once. Sequences were derived from CD4+ T cells from PBMCs cultured without peptide, sampled before COVID-19 vaccination. The receptors stem from a human donor who received a COVID-19 vaccine.

This clone occurred a few times. CDR3 nucleotide sequence: TGTGCCAGCAGGTATACAGAGAGCTCCTACGAGCAGTACTTC. Its protein is CASRYTESSYEQYF. The rearrangement links TRBV27 to TRBJ2-7; no clear D gene. This CDR3 contains 14 residues. V shed 6 bases and J shed 0 bases, with 12 bases lying between them. Germline loops: CDR1 MNHEY, CDR2 SMNVEV (reference sequence).

The rearrangement joins TRBV15 to TRBJ1-5, with 7 positions matching TRBD1. With 5 bases clipped from V and 11 bases from J, the junction kept 12 bases outside the gene matches. This CDR3 is 14 amino acids long. Germline V lookup: CDR1 LNHNV, CDR2 YYDKDF (reference sequence). This chain's CDR3 is CATSGGQEGLAQHF. DNA of the CDR3: TGTGCCACCAGCGGAGGACAGGAGGGTTTGGCCCAGCATTTT.

This rearrangement joins TRBV9 to TRBJ2-3; D remains unclear. Per the germline V gene, CDR1 is SGDLS and CDR2 is YYNGEE. V was pared by 0 bases and J by 6 bases, with 8 bases between. The length of the CDR3 is 13 residues. The CDR3: CASSVDLSDTQYF. CDR3 coding DNA: TGTGCCAGCAGCGTAGACTTAAGCGATACGCAGTATTTT. The full variable domain, in which reference TRBV9 and TRBJ2-3 provide the parts outside the CDR3, is DSGVTQTPKHLITATGQRVTLRCSPRSGDLSVYWYQQSLDQGLQFLIQYYNGEERAKGNILERFSAQQFPDLHSELNLSSLELGDSALYFCASSVDLSDTQYFGPGTRLTVL.

The V gene is TRBV27, the J gene TRBJ1-6; D unclear. Germline CDR1 MNHEY, CDR2 SMNVEV (reference sequence). V gave up 1 base and J gave up 8 bases, with 12 bases separating them. The CDR3 is 15 residues long. CDR3 sequence (DNA): TGTGCCAGCAGTTTATATGGGGTTGCGCATTCACCCCTCCACTTT. It yields the protein CASSLYGVAHSPLHF.

J is TRBJ1-3 and V is TRBV9; D remains ambiguous. Per germline, CDR1 SGDLS and CDR2 YYNGEE. CDR3 length: 14 residues. With 0 bases removed from V and 0 bases from J, the gap between germline ends came to 4 bases. CDR3 residues: CASSVAVSGNTIYF. CDR3 coding DNA: TGTGCCAGCAGCGTAGCCGTCTCTGGAAACACCATATATTTT.

The chain links TRBV6-5 to TRBJ2-3, with D perhaps matching TRBD1 (6 bases). CDR3 length equals 12 residues. CDR1 MNHEY and CDR2 SVGAGI come from the germline V gene. V lost 6 bases, J lost 5 bases, and 9 bases lay in between. CDR3 in amino acids: CASSWGQDTQYF. The CDR3 DNA reads as TGTGCCAGCAGCTGGGGGCAAGATACGCAGTATTTT.

The rearrangement links TRBV18 to TRBJ2-7, with D possibly being TRBD1 (5 bases). Germline loops: CDR1 KGHSH, CDR2 LQKENI. The V end lost 4 bases, the J end lost 5 bases, and 15 bases lay between the germline ends. The CDR3 is made up of 14 amino acids. CDR3 DNA: TGTGCCAGCTCACAAAAGCAGGGTTTCCACGAGCAGTACTTC. Translation gives CASSQKQGFHEQYF.

In its sample, this clone ranks as medium-sized (0.01 to 0.1%). V is TRBV6-5 and J is TRBJ1-4, with D perhaps matching TRBD1 (6 bases). CDR3 size: 14 residues. Germline CDR1 is MNHEY and CDR2 is SVGAGI. V shed 2 bases and J shed 7 bases, with 11 bases lying between them. CDR3 region: CASSYQGLGEKLFF. The DNA of the CDR3 is TGTGCCAGCAGTTACCAGGGGTTGGGTGAAAAACTGTTTTTT.

V is TRBV6-6 and J is TRBJ1-1; TRBD1 matches 11 bases. Germline-derived CDR1 and CDR2 are MNHNY and SVGAGI (reference sequence). The V gene end was trimmed by 5 bases and the J gene end by 8 bases; junction bases not matched to a gene: 10. The CDR3 loop spans 15 amino acids. The CDR3 region has the DNA TGTGCCAGCAGTAGGGGGAGCGGGACAGGGGGAGAAGCTTTCTTT. Encoded protein: CASSRGSGTGGEAFF.

The gene calls are TRBV18 and TRBJ2-7, with TRBD2 matching over 7 bases. The germline V gene encodes CDR1 KGHSH and CDR2 LQKENI. This CDR3 is 15 amino acids long. V gave up 1 base and J gave up 1 base; unmatched junction bases: 4. This CDR3 reads CASSPLQGGSYEQYF. The CDR3 DNA reads as TGTGCCAGCTCACCACTCCAGGGAGGGTCCTACGAGCAGTACTTC.

V gene TRBV27 combines with J gene TRBJ2-1; 8 bases map to TRBD2. Per the germline V gene, CDR1 is MNHEY and CDR2 is SMNVEV (reference sequence). Trimming at V came to 7 bases and at J to 6 bases, leaving 8 bases not matched to a gene. CDR3 length: 14 amino acids. The CDR3 DNA is TGTGCCAGCAAATTCGGGGGGGTAACCAATGAGCAGTTCTTC. Protein sequence: CASKFGGVTNEQFF.

The CDR3 is CASVGVEQFF. CDR3 DNA sequence: TGTGCCAGCGTGGGAGTTGAGCAGTTCTTC. The chain joins TRBV2 to TRBJ2-1; the D gene is possibly TRBD2 (5 bases). The CDR3 contains 10 residues. The germline V gene has CDR1 SNHLY and CDR2 FYNNEI. Trimming took 8 bases from V and 9 from J, leaving 8 bases between them. Full variable domain (outside the CDR3, taken from reference TRBV2 and TRBJ2-1): EPEVTQTPSHQVTQMGQEVILRCVPISNHLYFYWYRQILGQKVEFLVSFYNNEISEKSEIFDDQFSVERPDGSNFTLKIRSTKLEDSAMYFCASVGVEQFFGPGTRLTVL.

V gene TRBV24-1 combines with J gene TRBJ2-3, with D perhaps given as TRBD1 or TRBD2 (5 bases each). Trimming removed 4 bases at V and 6 bases at J, with 16 bases between. The CDR3 is made up of 15 amino acids. CDR1 KGHDR and CDR2 SFDVKD come from the germline V gene. The CDR3 nucleotides are TGTGCCACCAGTGACGCCGGGACCTGGGGCGATACGCAGTATTTT. Translating gives CATSDAGTWGDTQYF.

The chain carries TRBV19 and TRBJ2-5; the match to TRBD1 covers 7 bases. V was pared by 5 bases and J by 4 bases, with 4 bases of the junction left unmatched. The CDR3 is made up of 13 amino acids. Germline CDR1 reads LNHDA; CDR2 reads SQIVND (reference sequence). The CDR3 coding sequence is TGTGCCAGTAGTTTCCGGGACAGAGAGACCCAGTACTTC. The encoded protein is CASSFRDRETQYF.

This chain uses TRBV2 with TRBJ2-1, with 11 positions matching TRBD2. The CDR3 extends over 15 amino acids. The germline V gene has CDR1 SNHLY and CDR2 FYNNEI. The ends lost 7 bases at V and 6 bases at J; junction bases unmatched: 8. The CDR3 protein is CASTTGTSGSNEQFF. The CDR3, as DNA: TGTGCCAGCACCACCGGGACTAGCGGCTCCAATGAGCAGTTCTTC.

The chain is built from TRBV5-1 and TRBJ2-2; 9 bases align to TRBD1. There are 16 residues in the CDR3. Germline CDR1 SGHRS, CDR2 YFSETQ. V shed 4 bases, J shed 0 bases, and the junction held 4 bases outside the gene matches. CDR3 protein: CASSTGQGTNTGELFF. Here the CDR3 DNA reads TGCGCCAGCAGCACCGGACAGGGGACGAACACCGGGGAGCTGTTTTTT.

V usage is TRBV27 and J usage is TRBJ2-5, with no clear D. The CDR3 length is 11 residues. Germline V gene sequence: CDR1 MNHEY, CDR2 SMNVEV (reference sequence). The V end was cut by 6 bases, the J end by 5 bases, with 7 bases between. The CDR3 nucleotides are TGTGCCAGCAGGGTTCATGAGACCCAGTACTTC. As protein: CASRVHETQYF.

The V and J genes are TRBV10-1 and TRBJ1-1; D possibly corresponds to TRBD1 (6 bases). From germline, CDR1 is WNHNN and CDR2 SYGVQD (reference sequence). V lost 3 bases and J lost 11, with 13 bases in between. The CDR3 has 12 residues. For the CDR3, the DNA is TGCGCCAGCAGTGAAAACAGGGTTGATGCTTTCTTT. Translating it yields CASSENRVDAFF.

The chain uses TRBV12-3 or TRBV12-4 and TRBJ2-7; 9 nucleotides match TRBD1. With 6 bases clipped from V and 7 bases from J, the junction kept 7 bases outside the gene matches. This CDR3 comprises 13 residues. The CDR3 loop is CASRIQGAGEQYF. The CDR3 DNA reads as TGTGCCAGCAGGATACAGGGGGCTGGGGAGCAGTACTTC.